This is a list of T cell receptor beta chains from one sample in a study of graft-versus-host responses after intestinal transplantation. These TCRs are of unknown antigen specificity. Profiling relied on immunoSEQ multiplex PCR, and the TCRdb table lists in-frame clones only, not all of them. The profile shows some 100,000 clones, approximately 92% of them singletons. This material consisted of unstimulated CD8+ T cells sorted from spleen or lymph node cells, taken before transplant. These receptors originate from a human donor who was the organ donor for an intestinal transplant. Each CDR3 is given with its conserved first and last residue. Fields, in order: clone size, V gene, D gene, J gene, CDR3 protein, CDR3 DNA. D genes are given only for firm matches. Clone sizes are given selectively: once, few, many, or a class where the clone is expanded.

abundance: NA; v_gene: TRBV27; d_gene: TRBD2; j_gene: TRBJ2-7; CDR3aa: CASRPSGVYEQYF; CDR3nt: TGTGCCAGCAGGCCCAGCGGGGTCTACGAGCAGTACTTC
abundance: NA; v_gene: TRBV18; d_gene: TRBD2; j_gene: TRBJ2-1; CDR3aa: CASSPQSGLVNEQFF; CDR3nt: TGTGCCAGCTCACCCCAATCGGGACTAGTCAATGAGCAGTTCTTC
abundance: NA; v_gene: TRBV28; d_gene: TRBD1; j_gene: TRBJ2-7; CDR3aa: CASRSTGATYEQYF; CDR3nt: TGTGCCAGCAGGTCTACAGGGGCCACCTACGAGCAGTACTTC
abundance: NA; v_gene: TRBV28; d_gene: TRBD1; j_gene: TRBJ1-1; CDR3aa: CASSLARGSEAFF; CDR3nt: TGTGCCAGCAGTTTGGCCAGGGGGAGTGAAGCTTTCTTT
abundance: NA; v_gene: TRBV10-3; d_gene: NA; j_gene: TRBJ1-6; CDR3aa: CAISALYDSPLHF; CDR3nt: TGTGCCATCAGTGCCCTCTATGATTCACCCCTCCACTTT
abundance: NA; v_gene: TRBV28; d_gene: TRBD1; j_gene: TRBJ2-3; CDR3aa: CASSPGQGTDTQYF; CDR3nt: TGTGCCAGCAGCCCTGGACAGGGAACAGATACGCAGTATTTT
abundance: NA; v_gene: TRBV9; d_gene: NA; j_gene: TRBJ2-1; CDR3aa: CASSLSADNYNEQFF; CDR3nt: TGTGCCAGCAGTCTGTCGGCGGACAACTACAATGAGCAGTTCTTC
abundance: once; v_gene: TRBV4-1; d_gene: NA; j_gene: TRBJ2-7; CDR3aa: CASSQDNSYEQYF; CDR3nt: TGCGCCAGCAGCCAAGATAACTCCTACGAGCAGTACTTC
abundance: NA; v_gene: TRBV19; d_gene: NA; j_gene: TRBJ2-2; CDR3aa: CASKSGLRTGELFF; CDR3nt: TGTGCCAGTAAAAGTGGGTTGAGGACCGGGGAGCTGTTTTTT
abundance: NA; v_gene: TRBV7-6; d_gene: NA; j_gene: TRBJ1-4; CDR3aa: CASSLEKWAAEKLFF; CDR3nt: TGTGCCAGCAGCTTAGAAAAGTGGGCCGCTGAAAAACTGTTTTTT
abundance: NA; v_gene: TRBV13; d_gene: NA; j_gene: TRBJ2-5; CDR3aa: CASSPRAAGARETQYF; CDR3nt: TGTGCCAGCAGTCCCCGGGCGGCAGGGGCTCGAGAGACCCAGTACTTC
abundance: NA; v_gene: TRBV15; d_gene: TRBD1; j_gene: TRBJ1-1; CDR3aa: CATSVVGQPAEAFF; CDR3nt: TGTGCCACCAGCGTAGTGGGACAGCCCGCTGAAGCTTTCTTT
abundance: NA; v_gene: TRBV7-9; d_gene: TRBD1; j_gene: TRBJ2-1; CDR3aa: CASTWDRDRDEQFF; CDR3nt: TGTGCCAGCACGTGGGACAGGGACAGGGATGAGCAGTTCTTC
abundance: NA; v_gene: TRBV13; d_gene: NA; j_gene: TRBJ2-1; CDR3aa: CATQLRTVNEQFF; CDR3nt: TGTGCCACCCAACTGCGGACAGTCAATGAGCAGTTCTTC
abundance: NA; v_gene: TRBV4-3; d_gene: NA; j_gene: TRBJ1-2; CDR3aa: CASSQDGQLYGYTF; CDR3nt: TGCGCCAGCAGCCAAGATGGACAGCTTTATGGCTACACCTTC
abundance: NA; v_gene: TRBV7-8; d_gene: TRBD1; j_gene: TRBJ1-2; CDR3aa: CASSLDGQGAVDYTF; CDR3nt: TGTGCCAGCAGCTTAGATGGCCAGGGGGCGGTCGATTACACCTTC
abundance: once; v_gene: TRBV5-6; d_gene: NA; j_gene: TRBJ2-3; CDR3aa: CASKRTLVSDTQYF; CDR3nt: TGTGCCAGCAAACGTACCCTAGTGTCAGATACGCAGTATTTT
abundance: NA; v_gene: TRBV7-9; d_gene: NA; j_gene: TRBJ2-6; CDR3aa: CASSYHLAGSGANVLTF; CDR3nt: TGTGCCAGCAGCTATCATTTGGCAGGGTCTGGGGCCAACGTCCTGACTTTC
abundance: NA; v_gene: TRBV27; d_gene: TRBD2; j_gene: TRBJ2-1; CDR3aa: CASSSRGGEQFF; CDR3nt: TGTGCCAGCAGTTCCCGGGGGGGTGAGCAGTTCTTC
abundance: once; v_gene: TRBV7-9; d_gene: TRBD2; j_gene: TRBJ2-1; CDR3aa: CASSPALARNEQFF; CDR3nt: TGTGCCAGCAGCCCTGCACTAGCGAGAAATGAGCAGTTCTTC
abundance: NA; v_gene: TRBV12-5; d_gene: TRBD1; j_gene: TRBJ1-1; CDR3aa: CASGLRTGGTEAFF; CDR3nt: TGTGCTAGTGGTTTGCGAACAGGGGGGACTGAAGCTTTCTTT
abundance: NA; v_gene: TRBV4-1; d_gene: NA; j_gene: TRBJ1-6; CDR3aa: CASSLQNSPLHF; CDR3nt: TGCGCCAGCAGCCTCCAGAATTCACCCCTCCACTTT
abundance: NA; v_gene: TRBV19; d_gene: TRBD2; j_gene: TRBJ2-7; CDR3aa: CASSLGLAGAYEQYF; CDR3nt: TGTGCCAGTAGTCTTGGACTAGCGGGAGCCTACGAGCAGTACTTC
abundance: NA; v_gene: TRBV19; d_gene: NA; j_gene: TRBJ2-7; CDR3aa: CASSISGVGEQYF; CDR3nt: TGTGCCAGTAGTATTTCAGGTGTGGGCGAGCAGTACTTC
abundance: NA; v_gene: TRBV10-3; d_gene: TRBD2; j_gene: TRBJ2-7; CDR3aa: CAISDELAGSSPTF; CDR3nt: TGTGCCATCAGTGATGAACTAGCGGGGAGCTCACCCACATTC
abundance: NA; v_gene: TRBV7-9; d_gene: NA; j_gene: TRBJ1-4; CDR3aa: CASSPLGGDATNEKLFF; CDR3nt: TGTGCCAGCAGCCCCCTGGGGGGTGATGCAACTAATGAAAAACTGTTTTTT
abundance: NA; v_gene: TRBV27; d_gene: TRBD1; j_gene: TRBJ2-7; CDR3aa: CASSLDRGYEQYF; CDR3nt: TGTGCCAGCAGTTTAGACAGGGGGTACGAGCAGTACTTC
abundance: NA; v_gene: TRBV5-5; d_gene: NA; j_gene: TRBJ1-5; CDR3aa: CASSLARRDQPQHF; CDR3nt: TGTGCCAGCAGCTTGGCCCGCAGGGATCAGCCCCAGCATTTT
abundance: NA; v_gene: TRBV18; d_gene: NA; j_gene: TRBJ2-1; CDR3aa: CASSWGDGINEQFF; CDR3nt: TGTGCCAGCTCTTGGGGGGACGGGATCAATGAGCAGTTCTTC
abundance: NA; v_gene: TRBV19; d_gene: NA; j_gene: TRBJ2-3; CDR3aa: CASSMGSYTDTQYF; CDR3nt: TGTGCCAGTAGTATGGGCTCCTACACAGATACGCAGTATTTT
abundance: NA; v_gene: TRBV4-3; d_gene: NA; j_gene: TRBJ2-1; CDR3aa: CASSTQESSYNEQFF; CDR3nt: TGCGCCAGCAGCACTCAAGAAAGCTCCTACAATGAGCAGTTCTTC
abundance: NA; v_gene: TRBV7-2; d_gene: TRBD2; j_gene: TRBJ2-3; CDR3aa: CASSFGAGEGPDTQYF; CDR3nt: TGTGCCAGCAGCTTTGGAGCGGGAGAGGGCCCCGATACGCAGTATTTT